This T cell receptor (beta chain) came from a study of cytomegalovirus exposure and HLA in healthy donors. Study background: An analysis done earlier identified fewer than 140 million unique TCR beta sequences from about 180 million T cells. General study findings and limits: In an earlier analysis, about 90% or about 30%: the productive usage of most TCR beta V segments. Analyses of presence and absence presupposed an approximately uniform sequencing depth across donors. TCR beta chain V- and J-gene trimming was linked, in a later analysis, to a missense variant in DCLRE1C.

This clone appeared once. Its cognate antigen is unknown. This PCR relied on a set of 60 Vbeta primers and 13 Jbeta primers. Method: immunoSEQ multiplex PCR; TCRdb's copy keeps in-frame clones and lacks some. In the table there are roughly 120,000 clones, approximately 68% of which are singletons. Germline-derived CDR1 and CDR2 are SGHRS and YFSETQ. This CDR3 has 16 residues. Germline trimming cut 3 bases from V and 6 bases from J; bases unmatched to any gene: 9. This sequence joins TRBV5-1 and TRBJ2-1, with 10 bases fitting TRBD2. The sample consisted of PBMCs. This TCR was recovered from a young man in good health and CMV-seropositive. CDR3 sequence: CASSYDPSGSTNEQFF. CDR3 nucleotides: TGCGCCAGCAGCTACGACCCTAGCGGGAGTACCAATGAGCAGTTCTTC.